These T cell receptor beta chains were read from a single sample in a study of OX40 agonist ivuxolimab in advanced cancers. Only in-frame clones appear in the TCRdb table, and some are missing; sequencing was by immunoSEQ multiplex PCR. The table includes approximately 11,000 clones, around nine tenths detected once. Sequenced here: CD4+ or CD8+ T cells sorted from blood, sampled in a trial of the OX40 agonist ivuxolimab. The receptor source for this set is an adult with an advanced solid tumor such as melanoma, head and neck, liver or kidney cancer. CDR3s leave out the opening cysteine and the closing phenylalanine or tryptophan. The size field is filled for only some rows; it gives once, few, many or a size class.

J,V,size,CDR3
TRBJ2-3,TRBV27,.,ASTEVGSGTDTQY
TRBJ2-1,TRBV27,.,ASSSTWYNEQF
TRBJ2-5,TRBV7-8,.,ASSWTGAYQETQY
TRBJ2-2,TRBV6-1,.,ASSEISVPPLASGELF
TRBJ1-6,TRBV28,.,ASSLSQAYSPLH
TRBJ2-3,TRBV11-3,.,ASSLGTSGPTDTQY
TRBJ1-5,TRBV27,.,ASSSGPRLAQH
TRBJ2-7,TRBV28,.,ASETRDSPYEQY
TRBJ2-1,TRBV6-4,.,ASSDSTSGNNEQF
TRBJ2-7,TRBV7-2,.,ASSTDSFPYEQY
TRBJ2-5,TRBV6-5,.,ASSYSSGGSETQY
TRBJ2-7,TRBV10-3,once,AISESRGQGTSGGYYEQY